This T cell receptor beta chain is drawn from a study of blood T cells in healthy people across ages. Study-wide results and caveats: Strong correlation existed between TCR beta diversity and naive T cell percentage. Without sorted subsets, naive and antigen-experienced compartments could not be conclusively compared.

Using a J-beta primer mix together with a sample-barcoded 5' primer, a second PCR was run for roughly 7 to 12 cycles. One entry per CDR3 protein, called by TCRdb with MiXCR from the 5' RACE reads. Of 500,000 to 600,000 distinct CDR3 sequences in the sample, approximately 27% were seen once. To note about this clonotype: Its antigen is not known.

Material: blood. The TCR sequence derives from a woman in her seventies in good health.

CDR3 nucleotides: TGCAGTGCTAGAGAGGGGGGTCGGGAGACCCAGTACTTC. Translation gives CSAREGGRETQYF. V and J are TRBV20-1 and TRBJ2-5, with a possible D match to TRBD2 (6 bases). The CDR3 contains 13 residues. Germline CDR1 reads DFQATT; CDR2 reads SNEGSKA (reference sequence). V lost 0 bases and J lost 5, with 10 bases in between.